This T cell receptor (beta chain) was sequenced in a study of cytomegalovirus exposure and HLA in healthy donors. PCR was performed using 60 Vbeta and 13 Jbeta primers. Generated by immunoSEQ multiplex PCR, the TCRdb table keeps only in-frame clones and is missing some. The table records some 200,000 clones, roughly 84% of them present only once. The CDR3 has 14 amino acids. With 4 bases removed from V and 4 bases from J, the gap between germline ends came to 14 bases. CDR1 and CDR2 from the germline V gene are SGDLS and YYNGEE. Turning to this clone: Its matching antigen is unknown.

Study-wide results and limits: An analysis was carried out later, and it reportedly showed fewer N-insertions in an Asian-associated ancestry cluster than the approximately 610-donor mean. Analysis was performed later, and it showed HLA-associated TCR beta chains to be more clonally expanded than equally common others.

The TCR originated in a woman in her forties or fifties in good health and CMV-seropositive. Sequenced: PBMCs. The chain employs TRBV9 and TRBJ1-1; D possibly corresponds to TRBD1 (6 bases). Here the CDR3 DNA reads TGTGCCAGCAGCACAACAGACAGGCCCACTGAAGCTTTCTTT. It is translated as CASSTTDRPTEAFF.